The present T cell receptor (beta chain) was sequenced within a study of blood T cells in healthy people across ages. Background on the study: Per two T cells, about one barcoded beta molecule was captured through template switching. Study conclusions and caveats: Researchers said unsorted PBMCs prevented a conclusive naive versus antigen-experienced comparison. Correlation between TCR beta diversity and naive T cell percentage was strong.

Remarks on this clonotype: The antigen remains undetermined. A junction boundary mismatches the germline segment, possibly from a read error.

The CDR3 totals 12 residues. Germline values: CDR1 SGHTA, CDR2 FQGNSA. A sample-barcoded 5' primer and a J-beta primer mix were used in a second PCR of roughly 6 to 11 cycles. TCRdb redid the calling of the 5' RACE reads with MiXCR, one entry per CDR3 protein. The data show over 600,000 distinct CDR3 sequences, with 46% seen just once and about a sixth held by the top ten. Per sample, no less than 5.5 micrograms of total RNA were extracted. This TCR was recovered from a man at least 80 years old in good health. The sample was blood. The chain joins TRBV7-2 to TRBJ2-7, with D perhaps TRBD1 or TRBD2 (6 bases each). The CDR3 loop reads CASRGAEYERYF. DNA of the CDR3: TGTGCCAGTAGGGGGGCAGAGTACGAGCGGTACTTC. Based on the CDR3 plus reference TRBV7-2 and TRBJ2-7, the full variable domain is GAGVSQSPSNKVTEKGKDVELRCDPISGHTALYWYRQSLGQGLEFLIYFQGNSAPDKSGLPSDRFSAERTGGSVSTLTIQRTQQEDSAVYLCASRGAEYERYFGPGTRLTVT.